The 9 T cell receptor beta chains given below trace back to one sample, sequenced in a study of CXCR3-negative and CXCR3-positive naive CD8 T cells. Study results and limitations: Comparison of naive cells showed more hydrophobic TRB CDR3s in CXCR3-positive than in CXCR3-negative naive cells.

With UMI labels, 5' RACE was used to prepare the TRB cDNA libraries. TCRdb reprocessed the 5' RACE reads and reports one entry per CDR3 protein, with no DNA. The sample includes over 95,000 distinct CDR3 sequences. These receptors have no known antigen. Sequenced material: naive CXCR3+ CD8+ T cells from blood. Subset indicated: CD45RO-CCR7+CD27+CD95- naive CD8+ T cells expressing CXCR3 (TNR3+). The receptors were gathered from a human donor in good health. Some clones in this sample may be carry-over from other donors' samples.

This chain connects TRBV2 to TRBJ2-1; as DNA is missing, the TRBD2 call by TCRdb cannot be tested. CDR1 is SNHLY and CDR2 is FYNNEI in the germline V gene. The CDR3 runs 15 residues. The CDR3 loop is CASRDLAGGNNEQFF.

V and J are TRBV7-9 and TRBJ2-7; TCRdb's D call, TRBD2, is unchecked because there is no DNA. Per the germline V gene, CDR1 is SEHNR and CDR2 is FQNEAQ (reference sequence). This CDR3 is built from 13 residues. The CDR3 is CASSYLADYEQYF.

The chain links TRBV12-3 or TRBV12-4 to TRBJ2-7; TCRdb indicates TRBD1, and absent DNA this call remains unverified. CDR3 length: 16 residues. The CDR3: CASSLALLGRLNEQYF.

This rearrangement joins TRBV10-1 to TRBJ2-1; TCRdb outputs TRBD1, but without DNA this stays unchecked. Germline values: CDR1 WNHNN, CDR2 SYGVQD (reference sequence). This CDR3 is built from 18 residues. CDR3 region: CASSESEAGQGVDNEQFF.

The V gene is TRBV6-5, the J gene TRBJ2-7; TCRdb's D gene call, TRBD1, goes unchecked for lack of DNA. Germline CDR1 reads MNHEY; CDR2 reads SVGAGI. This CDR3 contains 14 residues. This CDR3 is CASSARDRGDEQYF.

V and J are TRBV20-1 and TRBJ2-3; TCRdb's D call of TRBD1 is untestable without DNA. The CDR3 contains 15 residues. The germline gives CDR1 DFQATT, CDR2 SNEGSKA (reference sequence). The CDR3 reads CSAWDSASSTDTQYF.

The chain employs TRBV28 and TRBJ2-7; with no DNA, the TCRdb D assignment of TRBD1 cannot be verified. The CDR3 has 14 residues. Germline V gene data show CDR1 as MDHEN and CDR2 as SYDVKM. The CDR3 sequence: CASSTPGQYYEQYF. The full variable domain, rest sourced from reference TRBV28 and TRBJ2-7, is DVKVTQSSRYLVKRTGEKVFLECVQDMDHENMFWYRQDPGLGLRLIYFSYDVKMKEKGDIPEGYSVSREKKERFSLILESASTNQTSMYLCASSTPGQYYEQYFGPGTRLTVT.

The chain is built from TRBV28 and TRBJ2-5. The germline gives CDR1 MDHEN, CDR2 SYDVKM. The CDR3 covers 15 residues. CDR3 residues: CASSLGSGAWETQYF.

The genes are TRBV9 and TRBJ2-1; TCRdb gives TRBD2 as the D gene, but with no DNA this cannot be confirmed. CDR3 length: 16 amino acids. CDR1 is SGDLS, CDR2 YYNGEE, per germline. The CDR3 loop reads CASSQPGRAGGLEQFF. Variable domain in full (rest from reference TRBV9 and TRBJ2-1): DSGVTQTPKHLITATGQRVTLRCSPRSGDLSVYWYQQSLDQGLQFLIQYYNGEERAKGNILERFSAQQFPDLHSELNLSSLELGDSALYFCASSQPGRAGGLEQFFGPGTRLTVL.